This T cell receptor (beta chain) emerged from a study of response to subunit inactivated influenza vaccine. General study points: Only a handful of new T cells, the authors suggested, are recruited with each seasonal influenza vaccination.

As to this clonotype: Its antigen is undetermined.

TCRdb ran MiXCR on the RT-PCR reads and lists one entry per CDR3 protein. This table holds fewer than 750,000 distinct CDR3 sequences, around 13% found once. The CDR3 runs 14 residues. Germline V CDR1 and CDR2: SGHDT, YYEEEE. V dropped 3 bases and J dropped 5; count of bases not matched to a gene: 7. This TCR came from a man aged 45-65 years who received an inactivated influenza vaccine. The starting material was PBMCs from blood, obtained 12 days after vaccination. The chain carries TRBV5-6 and TRBJ2-7; 8 bases map to TRBD1. The CDR3 reads CASSSGQGYHEQYF. For the CDR3, the DNA is TGTGCCAGCAGCTCCGGACAGGGTTACCACGAGCAGTACTTC.